One and the same sample provided the 17 T cell receptor beta chains below, sequenced in a study of blood T cell repertoires in COVID-19. Sequencing was performed with immunoSEQ multiplex PCR; in TCRdb, only in-frame clones are kept and a portion is missing. Altogether around 57,000 clones are present, approximately 91% being singletons, with the ten largest covering around 3.9%. The sample consisted of peripheral blood. Receptors originate from a man aged 45-65 years with acute or convalescent COVID-19.

The chain links TRBV7-9 to TRBJ1-2; tentative D call: TRBD1 (5 bases). Trimming pared 1 base from V and 0 bases from J, leaving 6 bases between. Germline CDR1 and CDR2: SEHNR and FQNEAQ (reference sequence). The CDR3 spans 14 residues. CDR3 residues: CASSLGGSNYGYTF. For the CDR3, the DNA is TGTGCCAGCAGCTTAGGGGGCTCTAACTATGGCTACACCTTC.

The J gene is TRBJ1-4, the V gene TRBV6-6; D remains unclear. This CDR3 has 14 amino acids. Trimming pared 6 bases from V and 5 bases from J, leaving 13 bases between. Germline CDR1 reads MNHNY; CDR2 reads SVGAGI (reference sequence). The CDR3 here is CASSREVGNEKLFF. In nucleotides, the CDR3 is TGTGCCAGCAGCCGGGAGGTCGGAAATGAAAAACTGTTTTTT.

Only one count was recorded for this clone. The chain has TRBV12-5 and TRBJ2-5; TRBD2 is a possible D gene (6 bases). The CDR3 contains 16 residues. From germline, CDR1 is LGHNT and CDR2 FRNRAP. The CDR3 sequence: CASREPGLLTVETQYF. The CDR3 nucleotides are TGTGCCTCGAGAGAACCGGGACTCCTGACCGTGGAGACCCAGTACTTC.

The V call is TRBV6-5, the J call TRBJ2-1; TRBD2 matches 8 bases. J was trimmed by 7 bases and V by 6 bases; bases with no gene match: 8. CDR3 length: 14 amino acids. Per the germline V gene, CDR1 is MNHEY and CDR2 is SVGAGI. The CDR3 sequence is CASRKSGGGNEQFF. CDR3 in DNA: TGTGCCAGCAGAAAAAGCGGGGGAGGGAATGAGCAGTTCTTC.

This sequence joins TRBV4-1 and TRBJ1-6; 8 bases align to TRBD1. The CDR3 has 16 residues. Trimming at V came to 0 bases and at J to 8 bases, leaving 6 bases not matched to a gene. CDR1 and CDR2 (germline): MGHRA, YSYEKL. The CDR3 is CASSQDNRGGDSPLHF. The CDR3 DNA reads TGCGCCAGCAGCCAAGATAACAGGGGGGGTGATTCACCCCTCCACTTT.

The chain uses TRBV19 and TRBJ2-2; 7 bases align to TRBD1. CDR3 length equals 15 residues. With 10 bases clipped from V and 3 bases from J, the junction kept 11 bases outside the gene matches. Germline V CDR1 and CDR2: LNHDA, SQIVND (reference sequence). The CDR3 coding sequence is TGTGCCACCCGACCTGGCAGGGGGTACACCGGGGAGCTGTTTTTT. Translated, it gives CATRPGRGYTGELFF. Full variable domain (remainder filled in from reference TRBV19 and TRBJ2-2): DGGITQSPKYLFRKEGQNVTLSCEQNLNHDAMYWYRQDPGQGLRLIYYSQIVNDFQKGDIAEGYSVSREKKESFPLTVTSAQKNPTAFYLCATRPGRGYTGELFFGEGSRLTVL.

This clone has a handful of counts. V usage is TRBV7-2 and J usage is TRBJ2-3, with 7 bases identical to TRBD2. This CDR3 has 16 amino acids. Germline assignment: CDR1 SGHTA and CDR2 FQGNSA. Trimming took 3 bases from V and 1 from J; bases not matched to a gene: 7. CDR3 DNA sequence: TGTGCCAGCAGCTTCCTGGGGAGGGCCGGCACAGATACGCAGTATTTT. It translates to CASSFLGRAGTDTQYF.

The chain employs TRBV7-2 and TRBJ2-7; maybe TRBD2 (6 bases). Germline values: CDR1 SGHTA, CDR2 FQGNSA. V was shortened by 5 bases and J by 3 bases, with 11 bases between the two germline ends. This CDR3 is 13 amino acids long. CDR3 region: CASSATSSYEQYF. Here the CDR3 DNA reads TGTGCCAGCAGCGCTACTAGCAGCTACGAGCAGTACTTC.

V and J are TRBV6-5 and TRBJ1-2; D gene uncertain. Germline V CDR1 and CDR2: MNHEY, SVGAGI. The length of the CDR3 is 13 residues. V was cut by 10 bases and J by 6 bases, with 18 bases left in between. The CDR3 here is CAISDSTADGYTF. The DNA for the CDR3 is TGTGCCATTTCGGACTCGACCGCGGATGGCTACACCTTC.

The chain uses TRBV7-2 and TRBJ1-1, with 7 bases aligning to TRBD1. The CDR3 sequence is 16 residues long. V shed 4 bases, J shed 0 bases, and the junction held 8 bases outside the gene matches. Per germline, CDR1 SGHTA and CDR2 FQGNSA. DNA of the CDR3: TGTGCCAGCAGCTACAAGACAGGGTCCATGAACACTGAAGCTTTCTTT. Protein sequence: CASSYKTGSMNTEAFF.

This clone was detected only once. This chain links TRBV19 with TRBJ2-3; 7 bases map to TRBD1. Germline loops: CDR1 LNHDA, CDR2 SQIVND (reference sequence). With 5 bases clipped from V and 1 base from J, the junction kept 6 bases outside the gene matches. The CDR3 is 15 amino acids. The CDR3 reads CASSPRDRGTDTQYF. CDR3 coding DNA: TGTGCCAGTAGTCCCCGGGACAGAGGCACAGATACGCAGTATTTT.

The chain links TRBV6-5 to TRBJ2-1; D unresolved. This CDR3 has 13 amino acids. Between the trimmed V and J ends, which lost 6 bases and 1 base, there was a span of 7 bases. Germline V CDR1 and CDR2: MNHEY, SVGAGI. The CDR3 reads CASRRTSYNEQFF. In DNA, the CDR3 is TGTGCCAGCAGGCGAACTTCCTACAATGAGCAGTTCTTC.

The genes are TRBV27 and TRBJ2-3; D is possibly TRBD2 (5 bases). The CDR3 is 15 residues long. CDR1 and CDR2 (germline): MNHEY, SMNVEV (reference sequence). V lost 3 bases to trimming and J lost 1 base, with 11 bases between them. The CDR3 DNA is TGTGCCAGCAGTTTCGACGGGATTGGCACAGATACGCAGTATTTT. The encoded protein is CASSFDGIGTDTQYF.

V is TRBV11-2 and J is TRBJ1-2, with D possibly being TRBD1 (5 bases). This CDR3 is 14 amino acids long. Trimming cost V 4 bases and J 8 bases, with 17 bases left between them. From germline, CDR1 is SGHAT and CDR2 FQNNGV. The CDR3 is CASSSGGELGGYTF. CDR3 sequence (DNA): TGTGCCAGCAGCTCCGGGGGGGAATTGGGCGGCTACACCTTC. The full variable domain, in which reference TRBV11-2 and TRBJ1-2 provide the parts outside the CDR3, is EAGVAQSPRYKIIEKRQSVAFWCNPISGHATLYWYQQILGQGPKLLIQFQNNGVVDDSQLPKDRFSAERLKGVDSTLKIQPAKLEDSAVYLCASSSGGELGGYTFGSGTRLTVV.

The chain links TRBV30 to TRBJ2-1; D is possibly TRBD2 (6 bases). Trimming cost V 0 bases and J 6 bases, with 12 bases left between them. CDR3 length: 14 amino acids. Germline CDR1 reads GTSNPN; CDR2 reads SVGIG (reference sequence). CDR3 in amino acids: CAWSVGGPGNEQFF. Written as DNA, the CDR3 is TGTGCCTGGAGTGTCGGAGGGCCGGGCAATGAGCAGTTCTTC.

The chain uses TRBV9 and TRBJ2-2; 7 positions match TRBD2. The trim removed 0 bases at V and 7 bases at J, leaving 6 bases unmatched. Germline CDR1 and CDR2: SGDLS and YYNGEE. The CDR3 has 15 residues. CDR3 bases: TGTGCCAGCAGCGTAGGGGCGGGAGACCACGGGGAGCTGTTTTTT. Residues: CASSVGAGDHGELFF.

The chain combines TRBV6-5 with TRBJ2-3; 7 nucleotides align to TRBD1. The CDR3 runs 16 residues. V shed 2 bases, J shed 1 base, and the junction held 6 bases outside the gene matches. The germline gives CDR1 MNHEY, CDR2 SVGAGI. CDR3 sequence: CASSYRDRPRTDTQYF. The CDR3, as DNA: TGTGCCAGCAGTTACCGGGACAGACCACGCACAGATACGCAGTATTTT.